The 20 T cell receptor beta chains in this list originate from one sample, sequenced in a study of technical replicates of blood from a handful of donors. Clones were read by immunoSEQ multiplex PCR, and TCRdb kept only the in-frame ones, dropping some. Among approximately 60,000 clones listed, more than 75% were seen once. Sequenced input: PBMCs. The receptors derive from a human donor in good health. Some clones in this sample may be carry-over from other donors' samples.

This CDR3 is CASSASGYNNEQFF. The CDR3 coding sequence is TGTGCCAGCAGTGCTAGCGGGTATAACAATGAGCAGTTCTTC. The rearrangement links TRBV25-1 to TRBJ2-1, with TRBD2 matching over 8 bases. The germline V gene encodes CDR1 MGHDK and CDR2 SYGVNS. Trimming at V came to 4 bases and at J to 5 bases, leaving 4 bases not matched to a gene. The CDR3 runs 14 residues.

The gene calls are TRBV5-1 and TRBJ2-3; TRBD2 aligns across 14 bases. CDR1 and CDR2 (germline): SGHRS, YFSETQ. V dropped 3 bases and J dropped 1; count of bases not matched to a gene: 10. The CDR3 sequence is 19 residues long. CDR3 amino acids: CASSSTGTSGGYRTDTQYF. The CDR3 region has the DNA TGCGCCAGCAGCTCCACCGGGACTAGCGGGGGTTACCGCACAGATACGCAGTATTTT.

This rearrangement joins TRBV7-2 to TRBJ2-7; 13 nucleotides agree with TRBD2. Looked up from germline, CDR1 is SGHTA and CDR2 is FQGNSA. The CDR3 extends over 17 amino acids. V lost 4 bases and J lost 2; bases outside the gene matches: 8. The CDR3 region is CASSSNLGLAGPYEQYF. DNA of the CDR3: TGTGCCAGCAGCTCTAACCTGGGACTAGCGGGACCCTACGAGCAGTACTTC.

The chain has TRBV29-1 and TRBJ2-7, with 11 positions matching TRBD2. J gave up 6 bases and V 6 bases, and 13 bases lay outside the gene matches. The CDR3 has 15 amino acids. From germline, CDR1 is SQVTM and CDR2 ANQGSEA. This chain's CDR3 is CSVRGVAGGQVEQYF. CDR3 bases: TGCAGCGTCCGAGGCGTAGCGGGGGGGCAGGTCGAGCAGTACTTC.

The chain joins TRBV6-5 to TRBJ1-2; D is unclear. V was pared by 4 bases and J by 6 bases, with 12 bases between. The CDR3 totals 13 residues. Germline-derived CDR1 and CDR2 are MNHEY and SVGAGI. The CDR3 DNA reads TGTGCCAGCAGTTCAGGTTTAAATCATGGCTACACCTTC. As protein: CASSSGLNHGYTF.

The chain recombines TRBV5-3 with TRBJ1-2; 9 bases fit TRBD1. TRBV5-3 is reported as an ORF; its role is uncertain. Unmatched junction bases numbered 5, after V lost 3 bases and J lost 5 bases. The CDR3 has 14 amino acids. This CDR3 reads CARSWTGTGYGYTF. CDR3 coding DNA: TGTGCCAGAAGCTGGACCGGGACAGGGTATGGCTACACCTTC.

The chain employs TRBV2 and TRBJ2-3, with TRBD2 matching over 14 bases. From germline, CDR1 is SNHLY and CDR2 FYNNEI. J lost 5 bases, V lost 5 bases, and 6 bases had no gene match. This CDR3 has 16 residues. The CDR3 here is CASSNGLAGGLDTQYF. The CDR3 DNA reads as TGTGCCAGCAGTAACGGACTAGCGGGGGGTTTAGATACGCAGTATTTT.

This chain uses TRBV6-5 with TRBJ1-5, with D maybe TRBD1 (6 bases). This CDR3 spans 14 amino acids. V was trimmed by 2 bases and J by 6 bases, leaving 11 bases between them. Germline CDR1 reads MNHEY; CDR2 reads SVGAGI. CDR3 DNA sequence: TGTGCCAGCAGTTACGAGCAGGGGTTTCAGCCCCAGCATTTT. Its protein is CASSYEQGFQPQHF.

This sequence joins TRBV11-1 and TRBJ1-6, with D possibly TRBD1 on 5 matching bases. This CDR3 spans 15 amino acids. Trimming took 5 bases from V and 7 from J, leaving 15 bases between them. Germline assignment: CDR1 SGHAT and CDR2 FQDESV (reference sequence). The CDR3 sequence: CASSIGGIGNSPLHF. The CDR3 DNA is TGTGCCAGCAGCATCGGGGGTATAGGCAATTCACCCCTCCACTTT.

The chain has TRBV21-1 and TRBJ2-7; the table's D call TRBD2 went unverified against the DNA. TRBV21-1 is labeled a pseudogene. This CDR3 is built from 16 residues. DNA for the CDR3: TGTGCCAGCAGCAAAGTCACCGGGGGGGGCTCCTACGAGCAGTACTTC. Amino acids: CASSKVTGGGSYEQYF.

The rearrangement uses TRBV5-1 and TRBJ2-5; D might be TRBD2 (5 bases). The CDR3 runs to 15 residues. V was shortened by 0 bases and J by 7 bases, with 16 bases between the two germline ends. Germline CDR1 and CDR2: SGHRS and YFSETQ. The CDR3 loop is CASSLGGTRFGTQYF. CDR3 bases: TGCGCCAGCAGCTTGGGGGGAACTAGATTCGGGACCCAGTACTTC.

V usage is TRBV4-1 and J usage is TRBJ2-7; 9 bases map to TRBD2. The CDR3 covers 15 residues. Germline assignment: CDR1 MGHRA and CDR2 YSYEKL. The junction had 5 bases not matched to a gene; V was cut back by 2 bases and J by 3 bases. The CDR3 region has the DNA TGCGCCAGCAGCCAAAGGACTAGCGACCTCTACGAGCAGTACTTC. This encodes CASSQRTSDLYEQYF.

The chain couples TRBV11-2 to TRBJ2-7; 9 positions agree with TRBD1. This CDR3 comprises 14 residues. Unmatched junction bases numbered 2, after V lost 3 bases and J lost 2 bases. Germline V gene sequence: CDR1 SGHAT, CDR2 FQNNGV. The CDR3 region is CASSFGTGTYEQYF. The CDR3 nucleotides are TGTGCCAGCAGCTTCGGGACAGGGACCTACGAGCAGTACTTC. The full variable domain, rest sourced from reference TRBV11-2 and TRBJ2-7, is EAGVAQSPRYKIIEKRQSVAFWCNPISGHATLYWYQQILGQGPKLLIQFQNNGVVDDSQLPKDRFSAERLKGVDSTLKIQPAKLEDSAVYLCASSFGTGTYEQYFGPGTRLTVT.

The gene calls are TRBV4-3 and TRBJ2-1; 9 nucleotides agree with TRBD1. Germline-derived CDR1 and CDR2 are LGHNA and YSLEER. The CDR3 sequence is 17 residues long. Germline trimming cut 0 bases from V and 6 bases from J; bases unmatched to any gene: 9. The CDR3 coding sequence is TGCGCCAGCAGCCAAGATTTTAGGACAGGGGTTGGCAATGAGCAGTTCTTC. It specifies CASSQDFRTGVGNEQFF.

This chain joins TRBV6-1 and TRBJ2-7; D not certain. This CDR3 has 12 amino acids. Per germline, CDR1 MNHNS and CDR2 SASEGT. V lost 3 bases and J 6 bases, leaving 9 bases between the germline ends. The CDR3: CASSDWPREQYF. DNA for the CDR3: TGTGCCAGCAGTGACTGGCCACGCGAGCAGTACTTC.

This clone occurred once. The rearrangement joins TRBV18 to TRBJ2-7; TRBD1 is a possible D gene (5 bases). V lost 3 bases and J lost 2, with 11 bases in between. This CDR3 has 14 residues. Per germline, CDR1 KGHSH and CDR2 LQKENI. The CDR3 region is CASSPDDRTYEQYF. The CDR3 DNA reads TGTGCCAGCTCACCGGATGACAGAACCTACGAGCAGTACTTC.

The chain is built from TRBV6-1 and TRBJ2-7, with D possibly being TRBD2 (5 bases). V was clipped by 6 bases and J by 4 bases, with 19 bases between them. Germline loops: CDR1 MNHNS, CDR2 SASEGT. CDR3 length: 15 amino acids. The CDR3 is CASRVGAGGFYEQYF. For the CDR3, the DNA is TGTGCCAGCAGGGTGGGAGCAGGAGGATTTTACGAGCAGTACTTC.

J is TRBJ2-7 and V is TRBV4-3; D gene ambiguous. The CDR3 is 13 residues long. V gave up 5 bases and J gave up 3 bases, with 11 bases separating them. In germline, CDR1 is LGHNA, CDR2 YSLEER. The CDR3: CASSSRVFYEQYF. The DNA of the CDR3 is TGCGCCAGCAGCAGCCGGGTTTTCTACGAGCAGTACTTC.

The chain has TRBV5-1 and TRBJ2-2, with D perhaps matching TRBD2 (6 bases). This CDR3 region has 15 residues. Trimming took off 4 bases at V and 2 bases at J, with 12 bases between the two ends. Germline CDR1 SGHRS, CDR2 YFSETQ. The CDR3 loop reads CASSPGTSNTGELFF. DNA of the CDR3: TGCGCCAGCAGCCCCGGGACTTCTAACACCGGGGAGCTGTTTTTT.

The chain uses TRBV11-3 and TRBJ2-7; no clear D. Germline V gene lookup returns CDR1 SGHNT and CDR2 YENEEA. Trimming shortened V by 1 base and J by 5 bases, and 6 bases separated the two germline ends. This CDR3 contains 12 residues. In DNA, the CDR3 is TGTGCCAGCAGCTTAGGGCAGAACGAGCAGTACTTC. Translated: CASSLGQNEQYF.